The 23 T cell receptor beta chains presented below share a single source sample, sequenced in a study of identical twins. MiXCR was run by TCRdb on the 5' RACE reads, yielding one entry per CDR3 protein. The data show about 730,000 distinct CDR3 sequences, with around 21% seen just once and 4% to 5.5% held by the top ten. The sample was also linked to a second study, of T cells expressing NK-cell markers.

Sequenced material: PBMCs. Every receptor here comes from a woman aged 18-29 years in good health.

The rearrangement joins TRBV5-6 to TRBJ2-2; D is undetermined. The V end lost 4 bases, the J end lost 4 bases, and 8 bases lay between the germline ends. The CDR3 is 13 residues long. Germline values: CDR1 SGHDT, CDR2 YYEEEE. The CDR3, as DNA: TGTGCCAGCAGCCCTCAGCCCACCGGGGAGCTGTTTTTT. This codes for CASSPQPTGELFF. Looking up the rest from reference TRBV5-6 and TRBJ2-2 gives the full variable domain: DAGVTQSPTHLIKTRGQQVTLRCSPKSGHDTVSWYQQALGQGPQFIFQYYEEEERQRGNFPDRFSGHQFPNYSSELNVNALLLGDSALYLCASSPQPTGELFFGEGSRLTVL.

This clonotype appeared a few times. The chain uses TRBV5-1 and TRBJ2-5, with D possibly being TRBD1 (6 bases). CDR1 and CDR2 from the germline V gene are SGHRS and YFSETQ. CDR3 length: 14 residues. Trimming took 4 bases from V and 3 from J, leaving 13 bases between them. Written as DNA, the CDR3 is TGCGCCAGCAGCCTGAGGACAGCTAAAGAGACCCAGTACTTC. Residues: CASSLRTAKETQYF.

This clonotype has just a few counts. V and J are TRBV7-2 and TRBJ2-7; D possibly uses TRBD1 or TRBD2 (5 bases each). CDR1 SGHTA and CDR2 FQGNSA come from the germline V gene. The length of the CDR3 is 13 residues. V lost 1 base, J lost 6 bases, and 10 bases lay in between. The CDR3 region is CASSLGDGTEQYF. The CDR3 DNA sequence: TGTGCCAGCAGCTTAGGGGACGGGACCGAGCAGTACTTC. Looking up the rest from reference TRBV7-2 and TRBJ2-7 gives the full variable domain: GAGVSQSPSNKVTEKGKDVELRCDPISGHTALYWYRQSLGQGLEFLIYFQGNSAPDKSGLPSDRFSAERTGGSVSTLTIQRTQQEDSAVYLCASSLGDGTEQYFGPGTRLTVT.

This rearrangement joins TRBV19 to TRBJ1-2, with D possibly matching TRBD1 (5 bases). Looked up from germline, CDR1 is LNHDA and CDR2 is SQIVND (reference sequence). This CDR3 contains 15 residues. V shed 5 bases and J shed 9 bases, with 22 bases lying between them. The CDR3 DNA reads TGTGCCAGTAGTCCTCCGCCCGGGACCGTTGTCAGCTACACCTTC. Amino acid sequence: CASSPPPGTVVSYTF.

The rearrangement uses TRBV5-1 and TRBJ2-3, with 16 positions matching TRBD2. V lost 4 bases and J lost 6; bases outside the gene matches: 5. The CDR3 sequence is 16 residues long. The germline V gene has CDR1 SGHRS and CDR2 YFSETQ. The CDR3 region has the DNA TGCGCCAGCAGCGAGGGACTAGCGGGAGGGCCGGATACGCAGTATTTT. Its translation: CASSEGLAGGPDTQYF.

This rearrangement joins TRBV12-3 or TRBV12-4 to TRBJ1-4, with a possible D match to TRBD1 (6 bases). Trimming removed 5 bases from V and 8 bases from J, with 12 bases in between. This CDR3 comprises 13 residues. The CDR3 sequence is CASSRLGAEKLFF. As DNA, the CDR3 is TGTGCCAGCAGTCGCCTGGGGGCGGAAAAACTGTTTTTT.

This clonotype was observed at least ten times. The V and J genes are TRBV7-9 and TRBJ2-2, with TRBD1 matching 7 bases. J was trimmed by 11 bases and V by 5 bases; bases with no gene match: 14. This CDR3 is 15 amino acids long. Germline values: CDR1 SEHNR, CDR2 FQNEAQ (reference sequence). The CDR3 coding sequence is TGTGCCAGCAGCACCCGACAGGGTTCGTTTTTTGAGCTGTTTTTT. Amino acids: CASSTRQGSFFELFF.

A few counts support this clonotype. This chain links TRBV7-9 with TRBJ2-7; a possible D gene is TRBD2 (6 bases). Trimming took 5 bases from V and 2 from J, leaving 13 bases between them. CDR1 is SEHNR and CDR2 is FQNEAQ in the germline V gene (reference sequence). The CDR3 extends over 14 amino acids. Here the CDR3 DNA reads TGTGCCAGCAGCGTCAGGGACTCGACCTACGAGCAGTACTTC. It is translated as CASSVRDSTYEQYF.

The rearrangement uses TRBV5-1 and TRBJ2-6, with D possibly being TRBD1 or TRBD2 (5 bases each). The ends were cut back, 2 bases at V and 1 base at J, with 10 bases in the middle. Germline CDR1 reads SGHRS; CDR2 reads YFSETQ. The CDR3 totals 16 residues. CDR3 protein: CASSFEGRSGANVLTF. The CDR3 nucleotides are TGCGCCAGCAGCTTTGAGGGGCGGTCTGGGGCCAACGTCCTGACTTTC.

This clonotype was counted only a few times. The chain joins TRBV11-2 to TRBJ2-3; 8 bases fit TRBD2. Germline loops: CDR1 SGHAT, CDR2 FQNNGV. The CDR3 length is 17 residues. V dropped 2 bases and J dropped 2; count of bases not matched to a gene: 9. The CDR3 DNA follows: TGTGCCAGCAGCTTAAGGGTAGCGGGATACCTCACAGATACGCAGTATTTT. Protein product: CASSLRVAGYLTDTQYF.

This chain connects TRBV5-1 to TRBJ2-3; TRBD1 is a possible D gene (6 bases). V lost 5 bases and J lost 2, with 12 bases in between. The length of the CDR3 is 14 residues. Germline V CDR1 and CDR2: SGHRS, YFSETQ. For the CDR3, the DNA is TGCGCCAGCAGATTCCGGGACATCACAGATACGCAGTATTTT. Translating gives CASRFRDITDTQYF.

CDR3 sequence (DNA): TGTGCCAGCAGCCCAATTTCGACTAGCGGGGGAGATACGCAGTATTTT. Protein: CASSPISTSGGDTQYF. The rearrangement joins TRBV4-2 to TRBJ2-3; 12 positions agree with TRBD2. The CDR3 loop spans 16 amino acids. J gave up 5 bases and V 4 bases, and 7 bases lay outside the gene matches. Per germline, CDR1 LGHNA and CDR2 YNFKEQ.

This clonotype was counted ten times or more. The chain joins TRBV6-2 or TRBV6-3 to TRBJ2-2; 8 bases match TRBD2. Losses at the gene ends were 7 bases for V and 5 bases for J; bases not matched to a gene: 6. This CDR3 has 14 residues. Germline CDR1 reads MNHEY; CDR2 reads SVGEGT. CDR3 loop: CASMGSGTTGELFF. As DNA, the CDR3 is TGTGCCAGCATGGGTAGCGGGACAACCGGGGAGCTGTTTTTT.

The table lists this clonotype with many counts. The chain combines TRBV7-8 with TRBJ1-5; weak D call: TRBD1 (5 bases). The CDR3 length is 13 residues. Germline V CDR1 and CDR2: SGHVS, FQNEAQ. Trimming took off 4 bases at V and 9 bases at J, with 13 bases between the two ends. In DNA, the CDR3 is TGTGCCAGCAGCTCCGGGGGACGTACGCCCCAGCATTTT. Protein sequence: CASSSGGRTPQHF.

This clonotype has just a few counts. The rearrangement links TRBV7-2 to TRBJ1-5; possibly TRBD1 for D (5 bases). The V gene's germline CDR1 is SGHTA and CDR2 FQGNSA. V was shortened by 4 bases and J by 4 bases, with 17 bases between the two germline ends. The CDR3 has 16 amino acids. The DNA of the CDR3 is TGTGCCAGCAGCTCACCGCCCTGGGGGGAAAATCAGCCCCAGCATTTT. Translated: CASSSPPWGENQPQHF.

This clonotype was observed a handful of times. The chain couples TRBV5-6 to TRBJ1-1, with a possible D match to TRBD1 (6 bases). The CDR3 totals 15 residues. CDR1 is SGHDT and CDR2 is YYEEEE in the germline V gene. V lost 2 bases and J lost 5, with 16 bases in between. This CDR3 reads CASSFRGAGDTEAFF. The CDR3 coding sequence is TGTGCCAGCAGCTTTCGGGGGGCAGGAGATACTGAAGCTTTCTTT.

The chain has TRBV2 and TRBJ2-5; D is possibly TRBD1 (6 bases). Germline CDR1 SNHLY, CDR2 FYNNEI. Trimming took off 7 bases at V and 4 bases at J, with 10 bases between the two ends. This CDR3 has 12 residues. DNA of the CDR3: TGTGCCAGCAACCTAGGGGGAGAGACCCAGTACTTC. It specifies CASNLGGETQYF.

On this clonotype: Its ends do not fully match the called genes, so a read error is possible. The rearrangement joins TRBV4-3 to TRBJ2-2; possibly TRBD1 for D (5 bases). Germline V gene data show CDR1 as LGHNA and CDR2 as YSLEER. The CDR3 consists of 14 residues. The CDR3, as DNA: TGCTCCAGCAGCCAAGGCAGGGCCACCGGGGAGCTGTTTTTT. This encodes CSSSQGRATGELFF.

This chain uses TRBV6-5 with TRBJ1-4; no clear D gene. This CDR3 comprises 14 residues. V was trimmed by 2 bases and J by 8 bases, leaving 12 bases between them. Germline V gives CDR1 MNHEY, CDR2 SVGAGI. The CDR3 DNA is TGTGCCAGCAGTTACGTCGGGTATCAAGAAAAACTGTTTTTT. Amino acids: CASSYVGYQEKLFF.

This clonotype was counted only a few times. The genes are TRBV5-1 and TRBJ2-5; 14 bases agree with TRBD2. With V trimmed by 0 bases and J by 2 bases, 9 bases remained unmatched. The CDR3 totals 19 residues. CDR1 and CDR2 from the germline V gene are SGHRS and YFSETQ. The CDR3 region has the DNA TGCGCCAGCAGCTTGGCGCTGACTAGCGGGAGGGTCACACAAGAGACCCAGTACTTC. This codes for CASSLALTSGRVTQETQYF.

The table lists this clonotype with many counts. The V and J genes are TRBV10-3 and TRBJ2-3; D not certain. The V gene lost 3 bases and the J gene lost 6 bases, with 13 bases spanning the gap. CDR1 ENHRY and CDR2 SYGVKD come from the germline V gene. The CDR3 is 14 residues long. CDR3: CAISDRANGDTQYF. For the CDR3, the DNA is TGTGCCATCAGTGATAGGGCGAATGGCGATACGCAGTATTTT.

The genes are TRBV9 and TRBJ2-5; D remains unclear. This CDR3 has 14 amino acids. Trimming shortened V by 2 bases and J by 2 bases, and 10 bases separated the two germline ends. The germline V gene encodes CDR1 SGDLS and CDR2 YYNGEE. DNA of the CDR3: TGTGCCAGCAGCGTTGCAGATGCACAAGAGACCCAGTACTTC. Its protein product is CASSVADAQETQYF.

This clonotype was detected a few times. The chain is built from TRBV20-1 and TRBJ1-6, with a weak D call TRBD1 (6 bases). The V gene's germline CDR1 is DFQATT and CDR2 SNEGSKA (reference sequence). The length of the CDR3 is 13 residues. V lost 3 bases and J 8 bases, leaving 11 bases between the germline ends. The CDR3 DNA is TGCAGTGCTAGGGGGAACAGGGATTCACCCCTCCACTTT. It codes for CSARGNRDSPLHF.